Listed below are T cell receptor beta chains from one sample, sequenced in a study of Ad26.COV2.S vaccination and SARS-CoV-2 variants. Assay: immunoSEQ multiplex PCR; the TCRdb copy retains only in-frame clones and omits some. This sample yields about 390,000 clones, of which 92% are seen a single time; 1.5% to 2% belongs to the top ten. Sequencing was performed on peripheral blood, taken in a trial of Ad26.COV2.S vaccine versus placebo. The receptors come from a person between 18 and 65 years old who received the Ad26.COV2.S COVID-19 vaccine or a placebo. Each CDR3 is given with its conserved first and last residue. The order of the fields is J gene, V gene, clone size, D gene, CDR3 DNA, CDR3 protein. A D gene is named only where the DNA matches it firmly. Where a row states a size, it is once, few, many or the class of an expanded clone; other rows omit it.

j_call: TRBJ2-7
v_call: TRBV6-5
clone_size: .
d_call: .
cdr3_nt: TGTGCCAGCCGGAGCAGGGCCCCCTACGAGCAGTACTTC
cdr3_aa: CASRSRAPYEQYF

j_call: TRBJ1-5
v_call: TRBV13
clone_size: .
d_call: .
cdr3_nt: TGTGCCAGCAGCTTAGGACAGCACAATCAGCCCCAGCATTTT
cdr3_aa: CASSLGQHNQPQHF

j_call: TRBJ1-5
v_call: TRBV19
clone_size: .
d_call: .
cdr3_nt: TGTGCCAGTAGTATTGTCCCCTCCGGTCAGCCCCAGCATTTT
cdr3_aa: CASSIVPSGQPQHF

j_call: TRBJ1-6
v_call: TRBV7-2
clone_size: .
d_call: TRBD1
cdr3_nt: TGTGCCAGCAGACGGACAGGCGGAATATCACCCCTCCACTTT
cdr3_aa: CASRRTGGISPLHF

j_call: TRBJ1-5
v_call: TRBV4-3
clone_size: .
d_call: .
cdr3_nt: TGCGCCAGCAGCCAAGATTTGGGTTGGGGTTATCAGCCCCAGCATTTT
cdr3_aa: CASSQDLGWGYQPQHF

j_call: TRBJ1-2
v_call: TRBV19
clone_size: .
d_call: TRBD1
cdr3_nt: TGTGCCAGTAGTTTCGGACAGGCCGACTTCTATGGCTACACCTTC
cdr3_aa: CASSFGQADFYGYTF

j_call: TRBJ2-5
v_call: TRBV3-1/TRBV3-2
clone_size: few
d_call: .
cdr3_nt: TGTGCCAGCAGCCAAGATGTCTTCTTAGAGACCCAGTACTTC
cdr3_aa: CASSQDVFLETQYF

j_call: TRBJ2-2
v_call: TRBV3-1/TRBV3-2
clone_size: .
d_call: .
cdr3_nt: TGTGCCAGCAGCCGGAAACTTAGGGAGCTGTTTTTT
cdr3_aa: CASSRKLRELFF

j_call: TRBJ1-2
v_call: TRBV4-3
clone_size: .
d_call: .
cdr3_nt: TGCGCCAGCAGCCAAGATGGGGGCCCAGGGTACGGCTACACCTTC
cdr3_aa: CASSQDGGPGYGYTF

j_call: TRBJ2-7
v_call: TRBV10-2
clone_size: .
d_call: .
cdr3_nt: TGCGCCACCATAGGGGACGGCTCGGGGGAGCAGTACTTC
cdr3_aa: CATIGDGSGEQYF

j_call: TRBJ1-6
v_call: TRBV19
clone_size: .
d_call: .
cdr3_nt: TGTGCCAGTAGTTGGCAGGGCTCCTATAATTCACCCCTCCACTTT
cdr3_aa: CASSWQGSYNSPLHF

j_call: TRBJ2-3
v_call: TRBV18
clone_size: .
d_call: .
cdr3_nt: TGTGCCAGCTCACCACGAGCAGGAAACACAGATACGCAGTATTTT
cdr3_aa: CASSPRAGNTDTQYF

j_call: TRBJ2-1
v_call: TRBV9
clone_size: .
d_call: .
cdr3_nt: TGTGCCAGCAGCGTAGGGGGCTCCTACAATGAGCAGTTCTTC
cdr3_aa: CASSVGGSYNEQFF

j_call: TRBJ2-3
v_call: TRBV6-6
clone_size: .
d_call: TRBD1
cdr3_nt: TGTGCCAGCAGTCCACGACGCCGGGACAGAAGCACAGATACGCAGTATTTT
cdr3_aa: CASSPRRRDRSTDTQYF

j_call: TRBJ2-5
v_call: TRBV9
clone_size: .
d_call: .
cdr3_nt: TGTGCCAGCAGCGTAGATGGACAGAGCCAAGAGACCCAGTACTTC
cdr3_aa: CASSVDGQSQETQYF

j_call: TRBJ1-1
v_call: TRBV6-1
clone_size: .
d_call: TRBD1
cdr3_nt: TGTGCCAGCAGTGAAGACCTGACAGGGATGAACACTGAAGCTTTCTTT
cdr3_aa: CASSEDLTGMNTEAFF

j_call: TRBJ2-1
v_call: TRBV6-4
clone_size: .
d_call: .
cdr3_nt: TGTGCCAGCAGTGACGGTGAGGGTCTCTACAATGAGCAGTTCTTC
cdr3_aa: CASSDGEGLYNEQFF

j_call: TRBJ2-7
v_call: TRBV27
clone_size: .
d_call: .
cdr3_nt: TGTGCCAGCAGGACTAGTCTCTTCCGCTACGAGCAGTACTTC
cdr3_aa: CASRTSLFRYEQYF

j_call: TRBJ2-1
v_call: TRBV5-1
clone_size: .
d_call: TRBD2
cdr3_nt: TGCGCCAGCAGCTTGGTCGCACTAGCGGGTGGTAATGAGCAGTTCTTC
cdr3_aa: CASSLVALAGGNEQFF

j_call: TRBJ2-7
v_call: TRBV18
clone_size: .
d_call: TRBD1
cdr3_nt: TGTGCCAGCTCACCAAGACAGGGGGCCCCCTACGAGCAGTACTTC
cdr3_aa: CASSPRQGAPYEQYF

j_call: TRBJ1-2
v_call: TRBV7-2
clone_size: .
d_call: TRBD1
cdr3_nt: TGTGCCAGCAGCTTCCCTGACAGGGGGCATTCTGACTATGGCTACACCTTC
cdr3_aa: CASSFPDRGHSDYGYTF

j_call: TRBJ1-5
v_call: TRBV5-8
clone_size: .
d_call: .
cdr3_nt: TGTGCCAGCAGCGTCTACGGGGCCACCGGCAATCAGCCCCAGCATTTT
cdr3_aa: CASSVYGATGNQPQHF

j_call: TRBJ1-3
v_call: TRBV5-4
clone_size: .
d_call: .
cdr3_nt: TGTGCCAGCAGCTTGGCAGGGCAGGGGAGCCGGAACACCATATATTTT
cdr3_aa: CASSLAGQGSRNTIYF

j_call: TRBJ2-7
v_call: TRBV10-1
clone_size: .
d_call: .
cdr3_nt: TGCGCCAGCAGTGATATACAGGGAGGAAACGAGCAGTACTTC
cdr3_aa: CASSDIQGGNEQYF

j_call: TRBJ1-1
v_call: TRBV21-1
clone_size: .
d_call: .
cdr3_nt: TGTGCCAGCAGCGAGAGGACGAAATATATGAACACTGAAGCTTTCTTT
cdr3_aa: CASSERTKYMNTEAFF

j_call: TRBJ2-7
v_call: TRBV10-1
clone_size: .
d_call: .
cdr3_nt: TGCGCCAGCAGTGAAAGTGCCAGGAACCTGTACGAGCAGTACTTC
cdr3_aa: CASSESARNLYEQYF

j_call: TRBJ1-4
v_call: TRBV5-6
clone_size: .
d_call: .
cdr3_nt: TGTGCCAGCAGCGCAGGGCTGCTTGAAAAACTGTTTTTT
cdr3_aa: CASSAGLLEKLFF

j_call: TRBJ2-7
v_call: TRBV30
clone_size: .
d_call: TRBD1
cdr3_nt: TGTGCCTGGAGCCCCGGGACAGGGATGTACGAGCAGTACTTC
cdr3_aa: CAWSPGTGMYEQYF

j_call: TRBJ2-3
v_call: TRBV27
clone_size: .
d_call: TRBD2
cdr3_nt: TGTGCCAGCAGTTTATCCACTAGCGGGAACCACCGGGGCACAGATACGCAGTATTTT
cdr3_aa: CASSLSTSGNHRGTDTQYF

j_call: TRBJ2-2
v_call: TRBV3-1/TRBV3-2
clone_size: few
d_call: .
cdr3_nt: TGTGCCAGCAGACCATCCACCGGGGAGCTGTTTTTT
cdr3_aa: CASRPSTGELFF

j_call: TRBJ2-7
v_call: TRBV28
clone_size: .
d_call: .
cdr3_nt: TGTGCCAGCGCTACGGGAGAAATCTTCTACGAGCAGTACTTC
cdr3_aa: CASATGEIFYEQYF

j_call: TRBJ1-2
v_call: TRBV25-1
clone_size: .
d_call: .
cdr3_nt: TGTGCCAGCAGTGTTGGATCCTGGAGGGGATATCGCTACACCTTC
cdr3_aa: CASSVGSWRGYRYTF

j_call: TRBJ2-1
v_call: TRBV27
clone_size: .
d_call: .
cdr3_nt: TGTGCCTCTGGGCTGGCCTCCTACAATGAGCAGTTCTTC
cdr3_aa: CASGLASYNEQFF

j_call: TRBJ2-7
v_call: TRBV27
clone_size: .
d_call: .
cdr3_nt: TGTGCCAGCAGTTTGGGGCCGGCCTACGAGCAGTACTTC
cdr3_aa: CASSLGPAYEQYF

j_call: TRBJ1-1
v_call: TRBV7-2
clone_size: .
d_call: .
cdr3_nt: TGTGCCAGCAGCCTTCGCAGGGCGAACACTGAAGCTTTCTTT
cdr3_aa: CASSLRRANTEAFF

j_call: TRBJ2-3
v_call: TRBV4-2
clone_size: few
d_call: TRBD2
cdr3_nt: TGTGCCAGCAGCCAAGGGGGGGGTACGCAGTATTTT
cdr3_aa: CASSQGGGTQYF

j_call: TRBJ2-5
v_call: TRBV7-9
clone_size: .
d_call: TRBD1
cdr3_nt: TGTGCCAGCAGCCCCATTTGGGACAGGGGAGAGACCCAGTACTTC
cdr3_aa: CASSPIWDRGETQYF

j_call: TRBJ2-3
v_call: TRBV6-5
clone_size: .
d_call: .
cdr3_nt: TGTGCCAGCAGTTACTTCGCCAGCGGTTACGCAGATACGCAGTATTTT
cdr3_aa: CASSYFASGYADTQYF

j_call: TRBJ1-4
v_call: TRBV27
clone_size: .
d_call: .
cdr3_nt: TGTGCCAGCAGCCCTGAGGGACACTGGAATGAAAAACTGTTTTTT
cdr3_aa: CASSPEGHWNEKLFF

j_call: TRBJ1-1
v_call: TRBV2
clone_size: .
d_call: .
cdr3_nt: TGTGCCAGCAGTGAGTATACAGGGCGGAACACTGAAGCTTTCTTT
cdr3_aa: CASSEYTGRNTEAFF

j_call: TRBJ2-5
v_call: TRBV10-3
clone_size: once
d_call: TRBD2
cdr3_nt: TGTGCCATCAGTGAGTCGACCGGGGGGTGGGAGACCCAGTACTTC
cdr3_aa: CAISESTGGWETQYF

j_call: TRBJ1-1
v_call: TRBV28
clone_size: .
d_call: .
cdr3_nt: TGTGCCAGCATAACTGGTCAAATCGAGGACACTGAAGCTTTCTTT
cdr3_aa: CASITGQIEDTEAFF

j_call: TRBJ1-1
v_call: TRBV25-1
clone_size: .
d_call: .
cdr3_nt: TGTGCCAGCACAGTAGGTACTGAAGCTTTCTTT
cdr3_aa: CASTVGTEAFF

j_call: TRBJ1-1
v_call: TRBV7-9
clone_size: .
d_call: .
cdr3_nt: TGTGCCAGCAGCTTATCGGGGCGGGCGGGGGCTTTCTTT
cdr3_aa: CASSLSGRAGAFF

j_call: TRBJ2-7
v_call: TRBV3-1/TRBV3-2
clone_size: .
d_call: .
cdr3_nt: TGTGCCAGCAGCCTGAGCTACGAGCAGTACTTC
cdr3_aa: CASSLSYEQYF

j_call: TRBJ1-2
v_call: TRBV6-5
clone_size: .
d_call: .
cdr3_nt: TGTGCCAGCACCTCGGGGACTAACTATGGCTACACCTTC
cdr3_aa: CASTSGTNYGYTF